The clone carrying this TCR beta chain was counted a single time. This record belongs to a study of blood T cell repertoires in COVID-19. Clones were sequenced by immunoSEQ multiplex PCR, and TCRdb holds only the in-frame ones, with some missing. The sample holds around 250,000 clones, more than 85% seen once. V lost 2 bases and J lost 4, with 8 bases in between. The CDR3 is 13 residues long. Germline assignment: CDR1 SEHNR and CDR2 FQNEAQ (reference sequence). The material sequenced was peripheral blood. The rearrangement links TRBV7-9 to TRBJ1-2; no clear D. The clonotype was recovered from a woman aged 70-85 years with active or convalescent COVID-19. The CDR3 sequence: CASSLIPSYGYTF. As DNA, the CDR3 is TGTGCCAGCAGCTTAATCCCCTCCTATGGCTACACCTTC.